The next 22 T cell receptor beta chains were all read from a single sample in a study of cytotoxic CD8 clonotypes in ibrutinib-treated CLL. Assay used: immunoSEQ multiplex PCR; TCRdb lists only in-frame clones, some missing. The data hold about 21,000 clones, with roughly 70% observed a single time. Specimen: PBMCs, collected before ibrutinib treatment. These receptor sequences come from a human donor with chronic lymphocytic leukemia.

The chain employs TRBV5-1 and TRBJ2-7, with D perhaps given as TRBD1 or TRBD2 (5 bases each). The ends were cut back, 9 bases at V and 0 bases at J, with 10 bases in the middle. Germline CDR1 is SGHRS and CDR2 is YFSETQ. CDR3 length: 12 amino acids. DNA for the CDR3: TGCGCCATCCCAGGGAGCTCCTACGAGCAGTACTTC. It yields the protein CAIPGSSYEQYF.

The chain recombines TRBV19 with TRBJ1-4; no definite D call. The CDR3 length is 13 residues. Germline V gives CDR1 LNHDA, CDR2 SQIVND (reference sequence). Trimming shortened V by 7 bases and J by 7 bases, and 13 bases separated the two germline ends. The CDR3 here is CASTEVRAEKLFF. DNA of the CDR3: TGTGCCAGTACTGAAGTTAGAGCTGAAAAACTGTTTTTT. Drawing the rest from reference TRBV19 and TRBJ1-4, the complete variable domain is DGGITQSPKYLFRKEGQNVTLSCEQNLNHDAMYWYRQDPGQGLRLIYYSQIVNDFQKGDIAEGYSVSREKKESFPLTVTSAQKNPTAFYLCASTEVRAEKLFFGSGTQLSVL.

V is TRBV28 and J is TRBJ2-5; TRBD2 agrees at 11 bases. After removal of 7 bases from V and 5 bases from J, the junction contained 12 bases not matched to a gene. Germline-derived CDR1 and CDR2 are MDHEN and SYDVKM. CDR3 length: 16 amino acids. CDR3 in amino acids: CASMGLAAPAQETQYF. CDR3 coding DNA: TGTGCCAGCATGGGACTAGCGGCACCCGCCCAGGAGACCCAGTACTTC.

This chain joins TRBV9 and TRBJ2-1; 8 bases are shared with TRBD2. Unmatched junction bases numbered 10, after V lost 0 bases and J lost 8 bases. The CDR3 has 16 amino acids. Germline CDR1 and CDR2: SGDLS and YYNGEE. The CDR3 here is CASSVVPGGVSDEQFF. CDR3 nucleotides: TGTGCCAGCAGCGTAGTGCCGGGAGGGGTTTCGGATGAGCAGTTCTTC.

The chain carries TRBV14 and TRBJ1-2; the D is unclear. V shed 1 base and J shed 4 bases, with 10 bases lying between them. The CDR3 spans 14 residues. The germline CDR1 and CDR2 sequences are SGHDN and FVKESK. In DNA form, the CDR3 reads TGTGCCAGCAGCCAAGTCCGGGCAAGCTATGGCTACACCTTC. Translating it yields CASSQVRASYGYTF.

J is TRBJ2-1 and V is TRBV10-3; the D gene is possibly TRBD1 (5 bases). The CDR3 is 16 amino acids. V was trimmed by 0 bases and J by 6 bases, leaving 15 bases between them. The V gene's germline CDR1 is ENHRY and CDR2 SYGVKD. The CDR3 DNA reads TGTGCCATCAGTGAGTCTCAGGGTGGGGTATCCAATGAGCAGTTCTTC. As protein: CAISESQGGVSNEQFF.

There are a few counts of this clone. CDR3 coding DNA: TGCGCCAGCAGCACCTTTGGTGGAGATAAAGAGACCCAGTACTTC. Translating gives CASSTFGGDKETQYF. This chain uses TRBV5-1 with TRBJ2-5; D remains unclear. Trimming cost V 4 bases and J 3 bases, with 16 bases left between them. The CDR3 runs 15 residues. Germline V lookup: CDR1 SGHRS, CDR2 YFSETQ. Full variable domain (missing parts from reference TRBV5-1 and TRBJ2-5): KAGVTQTPRYLIKTRGQQVTLSCSPISGHRSVSWYQQTPGQGLQFLFEYFSETQRNKGNFPGRFSGRQFSNSRSEMNVSTLELGDSALYLCASSTFGGDKETQYFGPGTRLLVL.

The chain has TRBV5-1 and TRBJ2-7, with TRBD2 as a possible D gene (6 bases). The CDR3 is made up of 15 amino acids. Looked up from germline, CDR1 is SGHRS and CDR2 is YFSETQ. The V gene lost 4 bases and the J gene lost 2 bases, with 16 bases spanning the gap. The CDR3 coding sequence is TGCGCCAGCAGCCTCTGGACGGGGGAGACCTACGAGCAGTACTTC. It specifies CASSLWTGETYEQYF. The complete variable domain, with remaining parts taken from reference TRBV5-1 and TRBJ2-7, reads KAGVTQTPRYLIKTRGQQVTLSCSPISGHRSVSWYQQTPGQGLQFLFEYFSETQRNKGNFPGRFSGRQFSNSRSEMNVSTLELGDSALYLCASSLWTGETYEQYFGPGTRLTVT.

V gene TRBV18 combines with J gene TRBJ2-1; 14 nucleotides align to TRBD2. Germline lookup yields CDR1 KGHSH and CDR2 LQKENI. After removal of 0 bases from V and 9 bases from J, the junction contained 7 bases not matched to a gene. The CDR3 contains 17 residues. CDR3 DNA: TGTGCCAGCTCACCACCGCGTGGGACTAGCGGGAGTGGTGAGCAGTTCTTC. Its translation is CASSPPRGTSGSGEQFF.

The rearrangement joins TRBV7-2 to TRBJ2-1; TRBD2 aligns across 8 bases. Unmatched junction bases numbered 7, after V lost 5 bases and J lost 7 bases. This CDR3 has 14 residues. CDR1 and CDR2 (germline): SGHTA, FQGNSA. The CDR3 loop reads CASSRSGDINEQFF. The CDR3 coding sequence is TGTGCCAGCAGCCGTAGCGGGGATATAAATGAGCAGTTCTTC.

This chain connects TRBV27 to TRBJ2-5, with D possibly TRBD2 on 5 matching bases. Germline assignment: CDR1 MNHEY and CDR2 SMNVEV (reference sequence). Deletions cut 6 bases from V and 3 bases from J, with 17 bases between. There are 15 residues in the CDR3. Written as DNA, the CDR3 is TGTGCCAGCAGGCGAGGGATTACCAGTGAAGAGACCCAGTACTTC. Protein: CASRRGITSEETQYF.

The V gene is TRBV7-2, the J gene TRBJ1-4; D gene ambiguous. The ends were cut back, 0 bases at V and 7 bases at J, with 15 bases in the middle. This CDR3 has 16 residues. CDR1 is SGHTA, CDR2 FQGNSA, per germline. The CDR3 here is CASSLAVGGTGEKLFF. CDR3 bases: TGTGCCAGCAGCTTAGCGGTAGGAGGTACGGGTGAAAAACTGTTTTTT.

The V and J genes are TRBV27 and TRBJ1-1; TRBD1 matches at 8 bases. The CDR3 totals 11 residues. Per the germline V gene, CDR1 is MNHEY and CDR2 is SMNVEV (reference sequence). J lost 6 bases, V lost 6 bases, and 0 bases had no gene match. DNA for the CDR3: TGTGCCAGCAGACAGGGGGCTGAAGCTTTCTTT. Encoded protein: CASRQGAEAFF.

The chain has TRBV4-1 and TRBJ2-7, with 10 bases that match TRBD1. The CDR3 sequence is 16 residues long. From germline, CDR1 is MGHRA and CDR2 YSYEKL. Trimming at V came to 3 bases and at J to 2 bases, leaving 7 bases not matched to a gene. The CDR3 DNA is TGCGCCAGCAGCCACCCGGGACAGGGGACCCCCTACGAGCAGTACTTC. It is translated as CASSHPGQGTPYEQYF.

The CDR3: CASSLFSRQGGANYGYTF. The CDR3 DNA is TGCGCCAGCAGCTTATTTAGTAGACAGGGAGGGGCAAACTATGGCTACACCTTC. The chain joins TRBV5-1 to TRBJ1-2, with 7 bases identical to TRBD1. Per germline, CDR1 SGHRS and CDR2 YFSETQ. CDR3 length equals 18 residues. With 2 bases clipped from V and 2 bases from J, the junction kept 15 bases outside the gene matches.

The table lists this clone with a few counts. This chain connects TRBV5-1 to TRBJ2-2; 9 bases are shared with TRBD1. This CDR3 is 15 amino acids long. Trimming at V came to 4 bases and at J to 5 bases, leaving 6 bases not matched to a gene. From germline, CDR1 is SGHRS and CDR2 YFSETQ. CDR3: CASSMKTGGTGELFF. In nucleotides, the CDR3 is TGCGCCAGCAGCATGAAGACAGGGGGAACCGGGGAGCTGTTTTTT.

This clone was recorded a few times. The V call is TRBV5-1, the J call TRBJ2-3; D gene unclear. Trimming shortened V by 1 base and J by 2 bases, and 2 bases separated the two germline ends. Germline lookup yields CDR1 SGHRS and CDR2 YFSETQ. This CDR3 has 12 residues. CDR3 coding DNA: TGCGCCAGCAGCTTGTCCACAGATACGCAGTATTTT. It translates to CASSLSTDTQYF.

The J gene is TRBJ1-2, the V gene TRBV18; the match to TRBD1 covers 7 bases. There are 13 residues in the CDR3. The junction had 3 bases not matched to a gene; V was cut back by 5 bases and J by 3 bases. Germline CDR1 reads KGHSH; CDR2 reads LQKENI. CDR3 amino acids: CASSVTGDYGYTF. CDR3 bases: TGTGCCAGCTCAGTTACAGGGGACTATGGCTACACCTTC.

This clone has only a few counts. The chain joins TRBV7-6 to TRBJ2-1; D call uncertain. Germline-derived CDR1 and CDR2 are SGHVS and FNYEAQ. The V end was cut by 1 base, the J end by 7 bases, with 14 bases between. The CDR3 runs to 15 residues. The CDR3 DNA sequence: TGTGCCAGCAGCTTAGACGATAGAAACTGGAATGAGCAGTTCTTC. It specifies CASSLDDRNWNEQFF.

This rearrangement joins TRBV10-3 to TRBJ2-2; the D call may be TRBD1 or TRBD2 (6 bases each). V was cut by 2 bases and J by 5 bases, with 15 bases left in between. Germline V gives CDR1 ENHRY, CDR2 SYGVKD. This CDR3 comprises 16 residues. The CDR3 protein is CAISEPGAGITGELFF. The CDR3 nucleotides are TGTGCCATCAGTGAGCCAGGGGCGGGGATAACCGGGGAGCTGTTTTTT.

The V and J genes are TRBV9 and TRBJ2-3, with 11 nucleotides matching TRBD2. Trimming cost V 0 bases and J 0 bases; bases outside gene matches: 12. The germline V gene has CDR1 SGDLS and CDR2 YYNGEE. The CDR3 is 20 residues long. CDR3 loop: CASSVAGGGGLAASTDTQYF. DNA of the CDR3: TGTGCCAGCAGCGTAGCCGGAGGAGGGGGACTAGCGGCTAGCACAGATACGCAGTATTTT.

This clone was seen a few times. V usage is TRBV4-2 and J usage is TRBJ2-7; 11 positions match TRBD1. Germline V gene lookup returns CDR1 LGHNA and CDR2 YNFKEQ. Trimming at V came to 3 bases and at J to 2 bases, leaving 6 bases not matched to a gene. CDR3 size: 16 residues. The CDR3 DNA reads TGTGCCAGCAGCCACGAGGGACAGGGGGAGCCCTACGAGCAGTACTTC. Its translation: CASSHEGQGEPYEQYF.